This TCR beta chain was obtained from a study of cytomegalovirus exposure and HLA in healthy donors. 60 Vbeta and 13 Jbeta primers were used in PCR. Profiled with immunoSEQ multiplex PCR; TCRdb holds only in-frame clones, not every one. The repertoire holds 160,000 or so clones, with around 85% as singletons. V trimming: 5 bases; J trimming: 4 bases; junction bases outside the gene matches: 3. Per germline, CDR1 SQVTM and CDR2 ANQGSEA. The CDR3 is 14 amino acids. The sequence was collected from a man aged 40-55 years in good health and CMV-seronegative. The sequencing sample was made of PBMCs. This chain connects TRBV29-1 to TRBJ2-3, with 13 bases lining up with TRBD2. CDR3 sequence (DNA): TGCAGCGTTTGGACTAGCGGGGGACCAGATACGCAGTATTTT. Amino acids: CSVWTSGGPDTQYF.